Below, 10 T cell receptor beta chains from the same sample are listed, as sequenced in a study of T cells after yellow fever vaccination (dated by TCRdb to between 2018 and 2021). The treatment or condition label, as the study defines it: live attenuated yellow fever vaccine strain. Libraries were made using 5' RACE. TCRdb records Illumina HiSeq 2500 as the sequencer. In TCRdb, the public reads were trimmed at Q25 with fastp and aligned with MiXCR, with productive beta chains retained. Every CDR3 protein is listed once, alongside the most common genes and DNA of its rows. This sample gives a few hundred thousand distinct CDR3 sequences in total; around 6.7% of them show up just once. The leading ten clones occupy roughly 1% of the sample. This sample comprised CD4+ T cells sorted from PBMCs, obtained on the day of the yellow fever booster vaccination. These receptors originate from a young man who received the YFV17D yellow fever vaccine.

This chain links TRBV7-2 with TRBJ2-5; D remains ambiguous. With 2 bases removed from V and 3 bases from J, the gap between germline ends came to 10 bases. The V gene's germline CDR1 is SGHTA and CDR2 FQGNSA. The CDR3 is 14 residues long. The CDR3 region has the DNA TGTGCCAGCAGCTTAACGAGAGCAGAAGAGACCCAGTACTTC. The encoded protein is CASSLTRAEETQYF.

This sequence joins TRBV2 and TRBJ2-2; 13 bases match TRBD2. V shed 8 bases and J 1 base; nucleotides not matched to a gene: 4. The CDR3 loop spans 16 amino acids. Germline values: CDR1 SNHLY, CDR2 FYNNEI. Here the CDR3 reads CASGTSGIRNTGELFF. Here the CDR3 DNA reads TGTGCCAGCGGGACTAGCGGGATTCGGAACACCGGGGAGCTGTTTTTT. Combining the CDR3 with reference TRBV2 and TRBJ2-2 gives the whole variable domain EPEVTQTPSHQVTQMGQEVILRCVPISNHLYFYWYRQILGQKVEFLVSFYNNEISEKSEIFDDQFSVERPDGSNFTLKIRSTKLEDSAMYFCASGTSGIRNTGELFFGEGSRLTVL.

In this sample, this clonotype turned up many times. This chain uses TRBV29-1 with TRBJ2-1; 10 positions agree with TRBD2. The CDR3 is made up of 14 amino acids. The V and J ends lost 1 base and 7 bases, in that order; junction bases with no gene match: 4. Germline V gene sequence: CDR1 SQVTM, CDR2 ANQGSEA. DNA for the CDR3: TGCAGCGTTGAAGGGACTAGCGGCGAGAATGAGCAGTTCTTC. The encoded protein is CSVEGTSGENEQFF.

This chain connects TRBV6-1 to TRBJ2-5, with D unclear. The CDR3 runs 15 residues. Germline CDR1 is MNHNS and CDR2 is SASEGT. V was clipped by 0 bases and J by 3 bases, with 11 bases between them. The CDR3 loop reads CASSEAKHFKETQYF. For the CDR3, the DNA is TGTGCCAGCAGTGAAGCAAAGCATTTCAAAGAGACCCAGTACTTC.

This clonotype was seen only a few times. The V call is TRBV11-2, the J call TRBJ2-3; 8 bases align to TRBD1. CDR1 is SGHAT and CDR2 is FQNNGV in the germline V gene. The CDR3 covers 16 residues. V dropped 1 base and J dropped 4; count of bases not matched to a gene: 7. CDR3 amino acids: CASSLVDRGLADTQYF. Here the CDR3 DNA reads TGTGCCAGCAGCTTAGTCGACAGGGGTCTTGCAGATACGCAGTATTTT.

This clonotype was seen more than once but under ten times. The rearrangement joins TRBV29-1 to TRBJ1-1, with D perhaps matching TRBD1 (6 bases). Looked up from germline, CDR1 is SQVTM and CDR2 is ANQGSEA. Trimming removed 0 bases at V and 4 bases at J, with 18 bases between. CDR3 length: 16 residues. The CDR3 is CSVEDRRTAQPTEAFF. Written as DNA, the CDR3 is TGCAGCGTTGAAGACCGCCGGACAGCCCAGCCCACTGAAGCTTTCTTT.

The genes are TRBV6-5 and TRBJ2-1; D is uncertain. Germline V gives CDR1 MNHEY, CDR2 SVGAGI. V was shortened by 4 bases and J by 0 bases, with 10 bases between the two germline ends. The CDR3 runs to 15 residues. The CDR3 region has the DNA TGTGCCAGCAGTTCACGCGCCCCCTCCTACAATGAGCAGTTCTTC. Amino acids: CASSSRAPSYNEQFF.

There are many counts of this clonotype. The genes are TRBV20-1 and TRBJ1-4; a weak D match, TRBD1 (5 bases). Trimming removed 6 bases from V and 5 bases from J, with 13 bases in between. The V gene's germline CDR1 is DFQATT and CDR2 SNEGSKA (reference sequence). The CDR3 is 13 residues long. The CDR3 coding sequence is TGCAGTGCCGACGGGACTTTAAATGAAAAACTGTTTTTT. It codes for CSADGTLNEKLFF.

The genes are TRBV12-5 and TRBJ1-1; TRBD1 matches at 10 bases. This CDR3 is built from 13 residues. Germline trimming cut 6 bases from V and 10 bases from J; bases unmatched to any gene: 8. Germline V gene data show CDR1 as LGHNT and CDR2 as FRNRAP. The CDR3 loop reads CASGPGTGAGAFF. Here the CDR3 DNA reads TGTGCTAGTGGCCCGGGGACAGGGGCGGGAGCTTTCTTT. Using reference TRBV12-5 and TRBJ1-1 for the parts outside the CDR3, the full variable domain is DARVTQTPRHKVTEMGQEVTMRCQPILGHNTVFWYRQTMMQGLELLAYFRNRAPLDDSGMPKDRFSAEMPDATLATLKIQPSEPRDSAVYFCASGPGTGAGAFFGQGTRLTVV.

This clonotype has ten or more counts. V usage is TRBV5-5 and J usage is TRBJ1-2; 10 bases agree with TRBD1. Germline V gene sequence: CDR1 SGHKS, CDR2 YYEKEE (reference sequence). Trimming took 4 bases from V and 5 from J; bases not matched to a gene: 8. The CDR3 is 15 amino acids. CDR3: CASSTPGQGWYGYTF. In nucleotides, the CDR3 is TGTGCCAGCAGCACCCCGGGACAGGGGTGGTATGGCTACACCTTC.